This passage covers 23 T cell receptor beta chains from one sample sequenced in a study of T cells of healthy individuals. Via MiXCR, TCRdb re-called the 5' RACE reads, giving one row per CDR3 protein. The sample carries roughly 87,000 distinct CDR3 sequences, 17% recorded once. Source of these receptors: a human donor in good health.

The rearrangement links TRBV9 to TRBJ2-1; D ambiguous. Per the germline V gene, CDR1 is SGDLS and CDR2 is YYNGEE. V lost 2 bases, J lost 4 bases, and 10 bases lay in between. The CDR3 loop spans 14 amino acids. CDR3 nucleotides: TGTGCCAGCAGCGTTACGCCGACTTACAATGAGCAGTTCTTC. Residues: CASSVTPTYNEQFF.

The chain employs TRBV5-1 and TRBJ2-1; D might be TRBD1 (6 bases). The CDR3 is 17 amino acids. The V end lost 4 bases, the J end lost 3 bases, and 20 bases lay between the germline ends. The V gene's germline CDR1 is SGHRS and CDR2 YFSETQ. The CDR3 DNA sequence: TGCGCCAGCAGCCCGTTTTTAGGAACAGGGAACTACAATGAGCAGTTCTTC. It translates to CASSPFLGTGNYNEQFF.

This clonotype appeared many times. The chain combines TRBV7-9 with TRBJ1-5; 9 bases match TRBD1. CDR3 length: 16 residues. Germline values: CDR1 SEHNR, CDR2 FQNEAQ (reference sequence). V shed 5 bases, J shed 1 base, and the junction held 6 bases outside the gene matches. The CDR3 loop is CASSPGTGRSNQPQHF. The CDR3 DNA reads as TGTGCCAGCAGCCCAGGGACAGGGCGGAGCAATCAGCCCCAGCATTTT.

This clonotype was counted many times. The chain has TRBV12-3 or TRBV12-4 and TRBJ2-1; D possibly corresponds to TRBD2 (6 bases). Trimming took off 8 bases at V and 4 bases at J, with 18 bases between the two ends. The CDR3 has 15 residues. The chain's CDR3 is CASGLGAGPYNEQFF. In nucleotides, the CDR3 is TGTGCCAGCGGTCTTGGTGCGGGACCATACAATGAGCAGTTCTTC.

This clonotype was seen at least ten times. V and J are TRBV20-1 and TRBJ1-1; a weak D match, TRBD1 (5 bases). V was pared by 6 bases and J by 10 bases, with 15 bases between. Germline CDR1 reads DFQATT; CDR2 reads SNEGSKA (reference sequence). The CDR3 spans 11 residues. The CDR3 nucleotides read TGCAGTGCATATCCGGGGCCGAGAGCTTTCTTT. Its protein is CSAYPGPRAFF.

The chain couples TRBV3-1 to TRBJ2-7, with 9 nucleotides matching TRBD1. Germline assignment: CDR1 LGHDT and CDR2 YNNKEL (reference sequence). Trimming removed 4 bases from V and 4 bases from J; junction bases left unmatched: 5. CDR3 length: 14 residues. CDR3 loop: CASSRGGQGYEQYF. CDR3 DNA: TGTGCCAGCAGCCGCGGGGGACAGGGTTACGAGCAGTACTTC.

J is TRBJ2-3 and V is TRBV7-9; 7 bases are shared with TRBD2. CDR1 and CDR2 (germline): SEHNR, FQNEAQ (reference sequence). This CDR3 is 17 amino acids long. After removal of 5 bases from V and 10 bases from J, the junction contained 21 bases not matched to a gene. CDR3 sequence: CASSRGSSGTRAGSQYF. The CDR3 DNA is TGTGCCAGCAGCCGAGGATCCAGCGGGACGAGGGCGGGGTCGCAGTATTTT.

The chain recombines TRBV27 with TRBJ2-5; D remains unclear. Trimming left V 6 bases short and J 2 bases short, with 13 bases between. Germline V gives CDR1 MNHEY, CDR2 SMNVEV (reference sequence). This CDR3 comprises 14 residues. The CDR3 loop is CASRLTGGQETQYF. The CDR3 DNA sequence: TGTGCCAGCAGGCTTACTGGCGGACAAGAGACCCAGTACTTC.

The chain joins TRBV29-1 to TRBJ2-3; 16 bases are shared with TRBD2. With V trimmed by 5 bases and J by 1 base, 6 bases remained unmatched. Germline CDR1 reads SQVTM; CDR2 reads ANQGSEA. This CDR3 contains 17 residues. This CDR3 reads CSVPPGLAGGRTDTQYF. The CDR3 DNA reads TGCAGCGTTCCCCCGGGACTAGCGGGGGGGCGCACAGATACGCAGTATTTT.

This rearrangement joins TRBV11-2 to TRBJ2-7; TRBD1 matches 10 bases. Trimming at V came to 6 bases and at J to 5 bases, leaving 7 bases not matched to a gene. Germline V gene data show CDR1 as SGHAT and CDR2 as FQNNGV. The CDR3 extends over 14 amino acids. CDR3 region: CASRTTGGPHEQYF. CDR3 nucleotides: TGTGCCAGCAGGACGACAGGGGGCCCGCACGAGCAGTACTTC.

This clonotype was found a few times. The CDR3 sequence: CASWTGNTGELFF. As DNA, the CDR3 is TGTGCCAGCTGGACAGGGAACACCGGGGAGCTGTTTTTT. The chain carries TRBV7-9 and TRBJ2-2; 7 bases line up with TRBD1. Trimming cost V 8 bases and J 1 base; bases outside gene matches: 1. There are 13 residues in the CDR3. CDR1 is SEHNR and CDR2 is FQNEAQ in the germline V gene (reference sequence).

The chain carries TRBV5-1 and TRBJ2-7; no definite D call. The CDR3 extends over 15 amino acids. Germline CDR1 reads SGHRS; CDR2 reads YFSETQ. V was cut by 4 bases and J by 0 bases, with 14 bases left in between. CDR3 in DNA: TGCGCCAGCAGCCTGGGGATTGGAAGCTCCTACGAGCAGTACTTC. It translates to CASSLGIGSSYEQYF.

The gene calls are TRBV5-4 and TRBJ1-6; 7 nucleotides agree with TRBD1. Losses at the gene ends were 2 bases for V and 7 bases for J; bases not matched to a gene: 6. Germline lookup yields CDR1 SGHNT and CDR2 YYREEE (reference sequence). This CDR3 region has 15 residues. CDR3 DNA sequence: TGTGCCAGCAGCTTACCCGGGACAGAAAATTCACCCCTCCACTTT. Amino acid sequence: CASSLPGTENSPLHF.

This clonotype was seen a handful of times. The genes are TRBV27 and TRBJ2-2; TRBD1 matches at 8 bases. Germline V gene data show CDR1 as MNHEY and CDR2 as SMNVEV (reference sequence). Losses at the gene ends were 6 bases for V and 4 bases for J; bases not matched to a gene: 4. The CDR3 consists of 14 residues. CDR3 coding DNA: TGTGCCAGCAGCTGGACAGGGACCACCGGGGAGCTGTTTTTT. It is translated as CASSWTGTTGELFF.

The sample holds a few counts of this clonotype. This chain links TRBV7-9 with TRBJ1-1; D might be TRBD1 (5 bases). The V and J ends lost 4 bases and 6 bases respectively, with 12 bases between them. CDR3 size: 13 residues. Germline V gene lookup returns CDR1 SEHNR and CDR2 FQNEAQ (reference sequence). The CDR3 protein is CASSWWGIPEAFF. CDR3 nucleotide sequence: TGTGCCAGCAGCTGGTGGGGGATCCCTGAAGCTTTCTTT.

This clonotype was observed many times. The chain has TRBV4-2 and TRBJ2-1; no clear D. The CDR3 has 14 residues. Germline V gene data show CDR1 as LGHNA and CDR2 as YNFKEQ. Trimming cost V 1 base and J 6 bases, with 10 bases left between them. The CDR3 region has the DNA TGTGCCAGCAGCCAAGGGCTAGGACCCAATGAGCAGTTCTTC. Amino acids: CASSQGLGPNEQFF.

This clonotype was observed a few times. Germline is not matched at one junction end, which may reflect a read error. The chain joins TRBV7-7 to TRBJ2-5; 7 positions agree with TRBD1. Germline V gene lookup returns CDR1 SSHAT and CDR2 FNYEAQ (reference sequence). The CDR3 consists of 16 residues. The DNA for the CDR3 is TGTGCTAGCAGCAACAGGGCAGGGGGTCCCCAAGAGACCCAGTACTTC. Its translation is CASSNRAGGPQETQYF.

The chain couples TRBV5-4 to TRBJ2-7; maybe TRBD1 (7 bases). Looked up from germline, CDR1 is SGHNT and CDR2 is YYREEE (reference sequence). Trimming took 0 bases from V and 2 from J, leaving 12 bases between them. CDR3 length: 15 residues. CDR3 sequence (DNA): TGTGCCAGCAGCTTGGGTGCGGGACAGCCCTACGAGCAGTACTTC. The encoded protein is CASSLGAGQPYEQYF.

This clonotype was picked up a small number of times. The rearrangement joins TRBV7-9 to TRBJ2-3; D perhaps matches TRBD1 (5 bases). CDR3 length: 18 residues. The V and J ends lost 5 bases and 0 bases respectively, with 21 bases between them. Per germline, CDR1 SEHNR and CDR2 FQNEAQ (reference sequence). CDR3 nucleotide sequence: TGTGCCAGCAGCCCACAGGTCTTTGGAGACCCTAGCACAGATACGCAGTATTTT. It specifies CASSPQVFGDPSTDTQYF.

For this clonotype: A much more abundant neighbour one base away suggests this may be a read error. A read error is likely, as this CDR3 ends without the conserved phenylalanine or tryptophan. The chain uses TRBV9 and TRBJ1-2, with D tentatively TRBD1 (5 bases). Trimming removed 4 bases at V and 8 bases at J, with 27 bases between. Per germline, CDR1 SGDLS and CDR2 YYNGEE. This CDR3 region has 17 residues. The CDR3 nucleotides read TGTGCCAGCAGCCCCCTCAAACTTCTTGGGGCCCGCCAGGGCTACACCTAC. Translating gives CASSPLKLLGARQGYTY.

This clonotype was seen only a few times. The gene calls are TRBV4-3 and TRBJ2-7, with D uncertain. V shed 0 bases and J shed 3 bases, with 9 bases lying between them. This CDR3 has 14 amino acids. Germline lookup yields CDR1 LGHNA and CDR2 YSLEER. CDR3 DNA sequence: TGCGCCAGCAGCCAAGAAACTTCCCTCTACGAGCAGTACTTC. Its protein product is CASSQETSLYEQYF.

The V call is TRBV28, the J call TRBJ1-5, with D possibly TRBD1 on 5 matching bases. This CDR3 comprises 15 residues. The germline CDR1 and CDR2 sequences are MDHEN and SYDVKM. Trimming left V 2 bases short and J 2 bases short, with 10 bases between. The CDR3 spells CASSLRGVGNQPQHF. In DNA form, the CDR3 reads TGTGCCAGCAGTTTACGAGGGGTTGGCAATCAGCCCCAGCATTTT. The full variable domain, with the rest looked up from reference TRBV28 and TRBJ1-5, is DVKVTQSSRYLVKRTGEKVFLECVQDMDHENMFWYRQDPGLGLRLIYFSYDVKMKEKGDIPEGYSVSREKKERFSLILESASTNQTSMYLCASSLRGVGNQPQHFGDGTRLSIL.

The sample holds a few counts of this clonotype. CDR3: CASSIFSYEQYF. As DNA, the CDR3 is TGTGCCAGCAGCATCTTCTCCTACGAGCAGTACTTC. The chain recombines TRBV7-2 with TRBJ2-7, with D unclear. The length of the CDR3 is 12 residues. Germline assignment: CDR1 SGHTA and CDR2 FQGNSA. Between the trimmed V and J ends, which lost 5 bases and 0 bases, there was a span of 5 bases.